Sequencing of this T cell receptor beta chain was carried out in a study of blood T cell repertoires in COVID-19. Study-wide context: The United States, Italy and Spain supplied acute and convalescent COVID-19 samples. The analysed material was cDNA or gDNA that came from T cells, B-cell-depleted T cells, or PBMCs.

This CDR3 contains 17 residues. V was pared by 8 bases and J by 6 bases, with 28 bases between. Germline V gives CDR1 LNHDA, CDR2 SQIVND (reference sequence). In its sample, this clone was seen once. Source study methods: Reference gene primer amplification yielded estimated nucleated cell counts. Sequencing was performed with immunoSEQ multiplex PCR; in TCRdb, only in-frame clones are kept and a portion is missing. The V and J calls and clone size are taken from that table; D and trimming were inferred from the DNA. Of 52,000 or so clones listed, 85% to 90% are singletons. This sequence was found in a human donor in a cohort sampled during active COVID-19. What was sequenced was peripheral blood. The chain is built from TRBV19 and TRBJ1-2; TRBD1 might be the D (6 bases). The CDR3 here is CASSMGYFEWTADGYTF. The DNA for the CDR3 is TGTGCCAGTTCAATGGGTTATTTCGAGTGGACAGCGGATGGCTACACCTTC.